Sequencing of this TCR beta chain was carried out in a study of T cells in Graves' hyperthyroidism and ophthalmopathy (dated by TCRdb to the late 2010s). General notes on the study: Peripheral blood samples were taken at the time of initial diagnosis, prior to any treatment. To identify TCR V-J signatures that set the groups apart, the researchers used a discovery cohort of approximately 98 patients, made up of about 44 with Graves' ophthalmopathy and 55 to 65 with stable Graves' hyperthyroidism. An independent validation cohort of under 20 hyperthyroidism patients and over 15 patients who later progressed to ophthalmopathy tested prospective prediction of ophthalmopathy. The roughly 90 discovery patients were divided at random into training and test sets in a 7:3 ratio. In more than 5 Graves' hyperthyroidism patients, the study also compared T-cell repertoires from thyroid tissue with T-cell repertoires from blood. Once sampling was done, hyperthyroidism patients were given methimazole at a starting dose of 30 mg daily, whereas ophthalmopathy patients were given high-dose intravenous methylprednisolone. The paper reports TCR Vbeta CDR3 sequencing of approximately 140 peripheral blood samples: under 45 ophthalmopathy, around 80 hyperthyroidism and around 17 progressor patients.

Stable Graves' hyperthyroidism was defined as no progression to ophthalmopathy during 18 months of follow-up. The hyperthyroidism patients were between 18 and 65 years old and newly diagnosed, with a disease duration of less than 2 months. Patients with uncontrolled infections, other autoimmune diseases, pregnancy or lactation were excluded. Diagnoses relied on clinical symptoms, serum thyroxine and TRAb, thyroid ultrasound and orbital computed tomography. Ficoll-Paque density gradient centrifugation was used to isolate PBMCs from around 10 ml of fresh peripheral blood. Total RNA was extracted using Trizol reagent, and RNA quality was assessed on an Agilent 2100 Bioanalyzer. The TCR beta CDR3 regions were amplified from RNA transcripts. A first-round RT-PCR of the TCR CDR3 used the HTBI primer set with the Qiagen OneStep RT-PCR kit. The libraries were constructed in a second round of multiplex PCR and then size-selected and purified. Paired-end sequencing of the libraries was performed with 100 bp reads on an Illumina HiSeq2000. Under the source paper's analysis protocol: SOAPnuke was used to process the raw data, throwing out any read that contained adapters or uncalled bases, had a mean Phred below 15, or lacked an exact constant-primer or identifier match. COPE v1.2.5 was used to merge high-quality paired reads, and clonotypes were defined as unique nucleotide sequences. MiTCR v1.1 was used to align clonotypes to the IMGT TRBV, TRBD and TRBJ reference segments. The analysis included only V-J combinations with a frequency above 0.0001, which together covered approximately 99% of the repertoires. The TCS score was defined as F50 (clonal expansion) divided by E x V (chaos), with BLOSUM62-based TCRdist calculated between CDR3 peptides within each V-J. Welch's t-statistics and random forest reduced around 550 V-J features to under 15, which were used in a naive Bayes classifier (R e1071). TCRdb trimmed the raw reads at Q25, called clones with MiXCR and kept productive beta chains. For every CDR3 protein sequence, its rows merge into one entry that carries the most common genes and DNA. TCRdb, not the original authors, processed these V and J calls. Within this sample are more than 550,000 distinct CDR3 sequences, with around 16% of them counted one time only. The ten biggest clones cover 15% to 17% of the sample.

Summary of the overall study and its limitations: In validation, the model predicted progression to ophthalmopathy a median of about 6.8 months before onset, with about 67% sensitivity and around 76% specificity. Most expanded thyroid clonotypes (frequency above 0.001) were also detected in blood, suggesting blood repertoires may reflect thyroid immune responses. In cross-validation, a model built on a 13 V-J signature told ophthalmopathy apart from stable hyperthyroidism with over 85% sensitivity and around 84% specificity, and in testing the same model reached 80%/75%. No statistical method was used to set the sample size in advance, and investigators knew the group allocation.

With regard to this clonotype: Its antigen is still unknown. This may arise from a read error, as a much more abundant clone is one base away.

From the cysteine through the phenylalanine, the CDR3 covers 15 amino acids. The entry retains the CDR3 DNA only, 45 bases that are in frame from base 1. CDR1 and CDR2, looked up from the germline V gene (reference sequence), are SEHNR and FQNEAQ. Trimmed from V: 2 bases; trimmed from J: 9 bases; junction bases lacking a gene match: 7. The sample was blood. This TCR came from a man between 50 and 59 years old with Graves' hyperthyroidism. In this chain, TRBV7-9 is recombined with TRBJ2-1; 10 junctional bases match TRBD2. The sequence in DNA is TGTGCCAGCAGCTTATCCAGCGGGAGGGCCTGTGAGCAGTTCTTC. This sequence encodes CASSLSSGRACEQFF.